These 2 T cell receptor beta chains share one sample of origin, sequenced in a study of T cells in Graves' hyperthyroidism and ophthalmopathy (dated by TCRdb to about 2019). Libraries were made using multiplex PCR. The instrument given in TCRdb is Illumina HiSeq 2000. Amplification of TCR beta CDR3 regions was carried out from RNA transcripts. The TCR CDR3 was subjected to a first round of RT-PCR using the HTBI primer set and the Qiagen OneStep RT-PCR kit. TCRdb reprocessing: public reads trimmed at Q25 with fastp, clones called with MiXCR, in-frame beta chains kept. A single entry per CDR3 protein holds the most common genes and DNA from its merged rows. Counted in this sample were approximately 330,000 distinct CDR3 sequences; around a sixth of them appeared once. The top ten hold less than 65% of the sample. The sequenced sample consisted of blood. The source of these receptors is a woman aged 45-60 years with Graves' hyperthyroidism.

This clonotype was detected only a few times. The chain employs TRBV4-1 and TRBJ1-4; TRBD1 matches at 7 bases. Unmatched junction bases numbered 13, after V lost 11 bases and J lost 4 bases. Per germline, CDR1 MGHRA and CDR2 YSYEKL. The CDR3 spans 15 residues. The DNA of the CDR3 is TGCGCCGGTCGAGGGGGCCGAGGGATTAATGAAAAACTGTTTTTT. It is translated as CAGRGGRGINEKLFF.

Worth noting for this clonotype: A clone one base away is much larger, so this may be a read error. This sequence joins TRBV2 and TRBJ2-1, with D tentatively TRBD1 (5 bases). The DNA end is a closer match to TRBJ2-7, so the J assignment may be wrong. Germline loops: CDR1 SNHLY, CDR2 FYNNEI. The CDR3 has 14 amino acids. The CDR3 protein is CASSVITGYNEQYF. For the CDR3, the DNA is TGTGCCAGCAGCGTCATCACAGGCTACAATGAGCAGTACTTC.